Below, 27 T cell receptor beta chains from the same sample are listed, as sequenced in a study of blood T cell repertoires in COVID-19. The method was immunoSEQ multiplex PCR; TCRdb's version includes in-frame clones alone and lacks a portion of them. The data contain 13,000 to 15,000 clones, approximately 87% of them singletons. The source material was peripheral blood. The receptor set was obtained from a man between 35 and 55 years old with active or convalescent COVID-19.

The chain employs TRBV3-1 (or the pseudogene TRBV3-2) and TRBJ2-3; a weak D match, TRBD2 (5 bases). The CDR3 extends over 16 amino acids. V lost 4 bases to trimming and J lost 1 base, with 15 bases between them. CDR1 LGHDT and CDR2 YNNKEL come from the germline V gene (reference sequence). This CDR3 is CASSPSSTGGTDTQYF. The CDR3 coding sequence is TGTGCCAGCAGCCCATCTAGCACCGGAGGCACAGATACGCAGTATTTT.

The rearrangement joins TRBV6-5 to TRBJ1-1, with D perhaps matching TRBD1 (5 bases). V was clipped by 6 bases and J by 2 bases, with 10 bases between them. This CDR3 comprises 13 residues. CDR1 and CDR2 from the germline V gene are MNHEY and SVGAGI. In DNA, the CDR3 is TGTGCCAGCAGGATACAGGCTAACACTGAAGCTTTCTTT. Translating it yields CASRIQANTEAFF.

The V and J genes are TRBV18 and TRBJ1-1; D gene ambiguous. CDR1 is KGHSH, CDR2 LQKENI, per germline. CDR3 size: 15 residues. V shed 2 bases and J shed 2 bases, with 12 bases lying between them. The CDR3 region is CASSPTRGDNTEAFF. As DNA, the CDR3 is TGTGCCAGCTCACCAACACGGGGAGACAACACTGAAGCTTTCTTT.

Here the CDR3 DNA reads TGTGCCAGCTCCCCTGTCACTGAAGCTTTCTTT. It codes for CASSPVTEAFF. The chain uses TRBV18 and TRBJ1-1, with unresolved D. This CDR3 has 11 residues. Germline CDR1 reads KGHSH; CDR2 reads LQKENI. Trimming pared 6 bases from V and 4 bases from J, leaving 6 bases between.

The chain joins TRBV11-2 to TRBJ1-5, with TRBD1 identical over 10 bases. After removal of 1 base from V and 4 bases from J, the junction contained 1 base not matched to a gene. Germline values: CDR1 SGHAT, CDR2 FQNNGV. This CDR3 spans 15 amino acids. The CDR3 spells CASSLGGQGNQPQHF. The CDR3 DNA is TGTGCCAGCAGCTTAGGGGGACAGGGGAATCAGCCCCAGCATTTT.

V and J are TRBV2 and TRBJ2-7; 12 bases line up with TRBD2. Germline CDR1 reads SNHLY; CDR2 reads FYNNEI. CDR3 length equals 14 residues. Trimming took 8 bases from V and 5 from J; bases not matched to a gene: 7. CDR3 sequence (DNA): TGTGCCAGCCGAGGGACTAGCGGGCTCAACGAGCAGTACTTC. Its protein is CASRGTSGLNEQYF.

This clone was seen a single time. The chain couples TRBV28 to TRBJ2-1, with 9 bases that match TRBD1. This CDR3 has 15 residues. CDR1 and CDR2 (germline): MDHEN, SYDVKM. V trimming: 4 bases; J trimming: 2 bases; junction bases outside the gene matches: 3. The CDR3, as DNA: TGTGCCAGCAGTTATCGGGACAGGGCCTACAATGAGCAGTTCTTC. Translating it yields CASSYRDRAYNEQFF.

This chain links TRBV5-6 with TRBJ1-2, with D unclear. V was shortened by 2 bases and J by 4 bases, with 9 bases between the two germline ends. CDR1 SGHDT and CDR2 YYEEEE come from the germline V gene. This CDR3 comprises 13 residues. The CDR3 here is CASSFREGYGYTF. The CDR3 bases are TGTGCCAGCAGCTTCCGGGAGGGCTATGGCTACACCTTC. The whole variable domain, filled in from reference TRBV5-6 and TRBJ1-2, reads DAGVTQSPTHLIKTRGQQVTLRCSPKSGHDTVSWYQQALGQGPQFIFQYYEEEERQRGNFPDRFSGHQFPNYSSELNVNALLLGDSALYLCASSFREGYGYTFGSGTRLTVV.

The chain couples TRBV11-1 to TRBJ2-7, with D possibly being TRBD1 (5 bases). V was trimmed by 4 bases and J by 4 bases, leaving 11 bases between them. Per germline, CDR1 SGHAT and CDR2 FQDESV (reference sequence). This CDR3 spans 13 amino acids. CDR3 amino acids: CASSSPQGYEQYF. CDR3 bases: TGTGCCAGCAGCTCTCCCCAGGGATACGAGCAGTACTTC.

In DNA form, the CDR3 reads TGCGCCAGCAGCTATGACACCGCCTACGAGCAGTACTTC. Translation: CASSYDTAYEQYF. V gene TRBV5-1 combines with J gene TRBJ2-7; the D is unclear. The germline V and J ends were trimmed by 3 bases and 2 bases, with 9 bases remaining between them. Germline values: CDR1 SGHRS, CDR2 YFSETQ. The CDR3 covers 13 residues. Looking up the rest from reference TRBV5-1 and TRBJ2-7 gives the full variable domain: KAGVTQTPRYLIKTRGQQVTLSCSPISGHRSVSWYQQTPGQGLQFLFEYFSETQRNKGNFPGRFSGRQFSNSRSEMNVSTLELGDSALYLCASSYDTAYEQYFGPGTRLTVT.

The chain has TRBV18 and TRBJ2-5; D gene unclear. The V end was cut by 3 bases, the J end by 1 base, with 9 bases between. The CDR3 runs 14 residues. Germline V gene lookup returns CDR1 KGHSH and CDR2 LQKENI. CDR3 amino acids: CASSPQKSQETQYF. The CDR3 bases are TGTGCCAGCTCACCCCAGAAATCCCAAGAGACCCAGTACTTC.

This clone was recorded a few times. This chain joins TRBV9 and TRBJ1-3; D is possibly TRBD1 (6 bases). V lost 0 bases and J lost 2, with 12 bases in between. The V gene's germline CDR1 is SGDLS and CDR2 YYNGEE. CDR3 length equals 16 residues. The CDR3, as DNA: TGTGCCAGCAGCGTAGCTTACAGGGCAACTGGAAACACCATATATTTT. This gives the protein CASSVAYRATGNTIYF.

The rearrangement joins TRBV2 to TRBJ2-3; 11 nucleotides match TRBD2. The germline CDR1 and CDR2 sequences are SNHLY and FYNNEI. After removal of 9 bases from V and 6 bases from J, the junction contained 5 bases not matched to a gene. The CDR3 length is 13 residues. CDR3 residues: CARLTSGDDTQYF. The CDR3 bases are TGTGCCAGGCTGACTAGCGGGGATGATACGCAGTATTTT.

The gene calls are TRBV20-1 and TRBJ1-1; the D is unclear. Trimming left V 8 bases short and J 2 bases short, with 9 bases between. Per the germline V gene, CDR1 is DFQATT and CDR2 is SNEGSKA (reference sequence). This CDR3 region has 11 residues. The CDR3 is CSLTVNTEAFF. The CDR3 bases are TGCAGTCTAACAGTTAACACTGAAGCTTTCTTT.

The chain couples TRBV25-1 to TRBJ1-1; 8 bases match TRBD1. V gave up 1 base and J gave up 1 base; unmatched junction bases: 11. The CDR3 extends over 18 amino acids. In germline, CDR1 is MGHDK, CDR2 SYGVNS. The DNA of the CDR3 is TGTGCCAGCAGTGAATCAGGGCAGGGGGCGGCTTGGAACACTGAAGCTTTCTTT. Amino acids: CASSESGQGAAWNTEAFF.

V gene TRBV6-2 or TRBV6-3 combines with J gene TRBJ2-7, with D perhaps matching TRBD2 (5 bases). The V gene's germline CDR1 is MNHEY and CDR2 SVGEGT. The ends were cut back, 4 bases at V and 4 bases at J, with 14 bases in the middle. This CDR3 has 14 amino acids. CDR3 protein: CASSSVEGAYEQYF. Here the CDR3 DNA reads TGTGCCAGCAGTTCCGTAGAGGGTGCGTACGAGCAGTACTTC.

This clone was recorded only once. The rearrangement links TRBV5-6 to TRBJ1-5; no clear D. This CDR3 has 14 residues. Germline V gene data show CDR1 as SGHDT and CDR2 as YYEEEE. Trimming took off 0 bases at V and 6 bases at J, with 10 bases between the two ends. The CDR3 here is CASSLGGFSQPQHF. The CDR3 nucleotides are TGTGCCAGCAGCTTGGGAGGTTTCAGTCAGCCCCAGCATTTT.

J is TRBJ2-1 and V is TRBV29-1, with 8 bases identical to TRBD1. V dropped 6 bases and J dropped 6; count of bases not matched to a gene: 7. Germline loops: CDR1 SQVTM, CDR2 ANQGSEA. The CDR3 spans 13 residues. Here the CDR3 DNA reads TGCAGCGTCGTACGCACAGGGGGCAATGAGCAGTTCTTC. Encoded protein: CSVVRTGGNEQFF.

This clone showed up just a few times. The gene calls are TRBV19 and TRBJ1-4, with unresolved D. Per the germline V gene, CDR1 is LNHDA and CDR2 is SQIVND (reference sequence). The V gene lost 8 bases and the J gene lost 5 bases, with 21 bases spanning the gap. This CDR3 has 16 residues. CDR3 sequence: CASSLDTLGRNEKLFF. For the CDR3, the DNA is TGTGCCAGTTCTCTTGACACCTTAGGCAGAAATGAAAAACTGTTTTTT.

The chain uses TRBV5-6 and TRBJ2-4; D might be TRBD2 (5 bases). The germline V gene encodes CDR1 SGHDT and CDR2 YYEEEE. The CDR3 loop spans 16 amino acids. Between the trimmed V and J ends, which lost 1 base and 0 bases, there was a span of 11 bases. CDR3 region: CASSLKRVLAKNIQYF. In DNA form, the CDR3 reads TGTGCCAGCAGCTTGAAGAGGGTACTAGCCAAAAACATTCAGTACTTC.

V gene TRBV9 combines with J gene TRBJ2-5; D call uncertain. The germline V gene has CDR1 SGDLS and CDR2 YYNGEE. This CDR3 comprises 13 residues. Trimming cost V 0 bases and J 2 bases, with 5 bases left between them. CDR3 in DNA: TGTGCCAGCAGCGTAGACAGTCAAGAGACCCAGTACTTC. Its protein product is CASSVDSQETQYF.

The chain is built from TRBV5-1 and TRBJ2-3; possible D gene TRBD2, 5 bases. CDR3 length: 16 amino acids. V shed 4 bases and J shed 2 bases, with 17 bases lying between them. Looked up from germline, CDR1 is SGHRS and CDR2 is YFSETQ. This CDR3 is CASSPRLPLITDTQYF. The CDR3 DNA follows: TGCGCCAGCAGCCCCAGACTACCCCTTATCACAGATACGCAGTATTTT.

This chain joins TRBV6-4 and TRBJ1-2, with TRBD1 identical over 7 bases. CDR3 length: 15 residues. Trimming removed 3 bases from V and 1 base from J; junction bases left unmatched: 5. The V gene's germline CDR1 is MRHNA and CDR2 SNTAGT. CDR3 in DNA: TGTGCCAGCAGTGAGGCCTCAGGGGGTAACTATGGCTACACCTTC. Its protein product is CASSEASGGNYGYTF.

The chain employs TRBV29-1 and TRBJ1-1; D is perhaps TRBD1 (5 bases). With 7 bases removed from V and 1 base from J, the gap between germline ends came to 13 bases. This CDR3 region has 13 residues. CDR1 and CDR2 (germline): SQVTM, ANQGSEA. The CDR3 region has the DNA TGCAGCGCTGTGTCGGGGGGGAACACTGAAGCTTTCTTT. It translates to CSAVSGGNTEAFF.

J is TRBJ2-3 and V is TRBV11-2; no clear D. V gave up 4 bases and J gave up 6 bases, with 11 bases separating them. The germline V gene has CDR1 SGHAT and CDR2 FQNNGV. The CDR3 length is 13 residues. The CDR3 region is CASSSLVVDTQYF. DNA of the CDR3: TGTGCCAGCAGCTCATTAGTCGTGGATACGCAGTATTTT.

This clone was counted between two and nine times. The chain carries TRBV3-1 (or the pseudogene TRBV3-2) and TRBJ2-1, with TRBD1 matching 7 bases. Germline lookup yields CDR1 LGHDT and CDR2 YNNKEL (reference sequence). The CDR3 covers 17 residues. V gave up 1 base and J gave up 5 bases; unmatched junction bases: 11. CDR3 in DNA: TGTGCCAGCAGCCAAGCCCGACAGGGTTTCGCCAACAATGAGCAGTTCTTC. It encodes CASSQARQGFANNEQFF.

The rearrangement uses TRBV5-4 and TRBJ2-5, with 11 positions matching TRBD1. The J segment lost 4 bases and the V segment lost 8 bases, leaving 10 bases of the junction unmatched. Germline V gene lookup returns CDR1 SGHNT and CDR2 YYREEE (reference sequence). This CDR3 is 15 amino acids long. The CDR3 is CASSLDRGRRETQYF. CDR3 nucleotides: TGTGCCAGTTCTTTGGACAGGGGGCGTAGAGAGACCCAGTACTTC.